This note documents a single T cell receptor beta chain sequence. Its antigen remains unidentified. The germline V gene has CDR1 SGHTA and CDR2 FQGNSA. The ends were cut back, 5 bases at V and 7 bases at J, with 15 bases in the middle. The CDR3 consists of 15 residues. The entry originates in a study of persistence of HIV-infected CD4 T cells. Study-wide background: Isolated cells were CMV- and HIV-1 Gag-responding CD4+ T cells. The study's findings and limits: Compared with CD3/CD28-stimulated cells, CMV- and Gag-responding cells showed lower TCRbeta richness.

Sequencing used immunoSEQ version 4 in survey mode. Genomic DNA was diluted to 9 to 10 ng/uL, up to roughly 1 ug per sample. Data came from immunoSEQ multiplex PCR; TCRdb stores just in-frame clones and leaves some out. Of about 32,000 clones listed, roughly four fifths are singletons. The stimulus was an HIV-1 Gag 15-mer peptide pool, 0.8 to 1 ug/peptide/mL. CD40L/CD69 double-negative CD45RO-high memory CD4+ T cells were collected. CD4+ T cell counts exceeded 400 cells/uL; CMV serology was positive. The sequence was collected from an adult woman with HIV who was CMV-seropositive. This material consisted of CD4+ T cells sorted from PBMCs after approximately 19-hour stimulation, taken from a patient who received antiretroviral therapy. The chain is built from TRBV7-2 and TRBJ1-6; possible D gene TRBD1, 6 bases. The CDR3 reads CASSQTSGANSPLHF. Here the CDR3 DNA reads TGTGCCAGCAGCCAAACATCGGGGGCCAATTCACCCCTCCACTTT. Using reference TRBV7-2 and TRBJ1-6 for the parts outside the CDR3, the full variable domain is GAGVSQSPSNKVTEKGKDVELRCDPISGHTALYWYRQSLGQGLEFLIYFQGNSAPDKSGLPSDRFSAERTGGSVSTLTIQRTQQEDSAVYLCASSQTSGANSPLHFGNGTRLTVT.